This TCR beta chain emerged from a study of cytomegalovirus exposure and HLA in healthy donors. Study-wide results and limits: Within the 130 or so validation repertoires, first-cohort TCR clusters tended to co-occur, according to a later analysis. There were about 160 TCR beta chains listed as cytomegalovirus-associated. Rare sequences made up most TCRs, while some public TCRs were found in many donors.

This clone was detected only once. No antigen is known for it. CDR1 is PRHDT and CDR2 is FYEKMQ in the germline V gene (reference sequence). The CDR3 runs to 15 residues. V lost 8 bases, J lost 3 bases, and 8 bases stayed unmatched. Profiling relied on immunoSEQ multiplex PCR, and the TCRdb table lists in-frame clones only, not all of them. The data show 100,000 or so clones, about 85% seen once. The clonotype was recovered from a woman between 18 and 29 years old in good health and CMV-seropositive. Material: PBMCs. This chain uses TRBV13 with TRBJ1-3, with 9 positions matching TRBD1. CDR3 loop: CASRQGQGFGNTIYF. CDR3 coding DNA: TGTGCCAGCCGCCAGGGACAGGGATTTGGAAACACCATATATTTT. The variable domain in full, completed from reference TRBV13 and TRBJ1-3, reads AAGVIQSPRHLIKEKRETATLKCYPIPRHDTVYWYQQGPGQDPQFLISFYEKMQSDKGSIPDRFSAQQFSDYHSELNMSSLELGDSALYFCASRQGQGFGNTIYFGEGSWLTVV.